This TCR beta chain was identified during a study of post-analysis software for immune sequencing data. Study details: Patients with relapsing-remitting, secondary progressive and progressive-relapsing multiple sclerosis courses were all represented. Study results and limitations: Patients showed TRBV5-6, TRBV5-1 and TRBV20-1 among four to six TRBV segments more frequent than in controls.

Only a few counts were recorded for this clonotype. The target antigen is unknown. TCR beta libraries were prepared from cDNA with unique molecular identifiers. TCRdb recomputed calls from the PCR reads with MiXCR, one row per CDR3 protein. The sample has about 770,000 distinct CDR3 sequences, about 45% seen once. Germline-derived CDR1 and CDR2 are SQVTM and ANQGSEA. Between the trimmed V and J ends, which lost 4 bases and 8 bases, there was a span of 12 bases. The length of the CDR3 is 12 residues. Material for sequencing was blood. The clonotype was recovered from a girl between 5 and 17 years old with multiple sclerosis. J is TRBJ2-1 and V is TRBV29-1; D is tentatively TRBD1 or TRBD2 (5 bases each). The CDR3 is CSVVPRGDEQFF. The CDR3 coding sequence is TGCAGCGTTGTCCCCCGGGGCGATGAGCAGTTCTTC.